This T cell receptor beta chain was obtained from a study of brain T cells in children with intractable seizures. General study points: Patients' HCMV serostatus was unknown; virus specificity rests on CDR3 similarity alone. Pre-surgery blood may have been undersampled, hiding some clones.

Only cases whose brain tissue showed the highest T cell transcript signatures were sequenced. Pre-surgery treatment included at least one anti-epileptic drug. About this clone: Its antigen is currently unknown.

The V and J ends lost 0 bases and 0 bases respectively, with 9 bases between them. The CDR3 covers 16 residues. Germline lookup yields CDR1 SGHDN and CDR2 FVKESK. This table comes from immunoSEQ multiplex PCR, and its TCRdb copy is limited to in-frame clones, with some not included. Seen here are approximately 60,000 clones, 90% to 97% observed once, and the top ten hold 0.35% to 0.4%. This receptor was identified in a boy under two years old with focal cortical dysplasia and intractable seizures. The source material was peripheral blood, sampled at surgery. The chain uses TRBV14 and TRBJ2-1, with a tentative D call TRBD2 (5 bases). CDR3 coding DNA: TGTGCCAGCAGCCAAGAGACGGGGAGCTCCTACAATGAGCAGTTCTTC. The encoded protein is CASSQETGSSYNEQFF.